The T cell receptor beta chain described here comes from a study of T cell clonality in common variable immunodeficiency (dated by TCRdb to between 2015 and 2016). The study at large found these results: Healthy controls shared more TCRbeta clones with each other than CVID subjects shared among themselves (p < 0.0001). TCRbeta clonality was higher in CVID subjects than in healthy controls (t-test p = 0.018), and the increase was most characteristic of about a third of subjects. Correlations between repertoire features and clinical complications were limited by patient heterogeneity within the CVID cohort. Despite equal DNA input, controls averaged around 80,000 unique sequences per sample versus 30,000 to 40,000 in CVID samples. It was noted by the authors that sequencing of the repertoires of T cell subpopulations would be needed to clarify the cause of the increased clonality in CVID. Fewer deletions and N-nucleotide insertions were reportedly observed in CVID TCRbeta sequences, and highly modified clones with 13 or more V deletions were reportedly absent from CVID TCRbeta sequences.

Diagnosis of CVID followed standard criteria, namely serum IgG, IgA and/or IgM below the normal range together with specific antibody deficiency. A total of roughly 44 subjects (approximately 15 female and 29 male; age range roughly 9 to 64 years, mean age around 40) were included in the CVID group. Predominantly Caucasian heritage was noted among both the CVID patients and the healthy controls. Replacement immunoglobulin therapy had been administered to all CVID subjects for at least one year at the time of study participation. When blood was collected, none of the CVID subjects were ill or on immunomodulatory or immunosuppressive medication. From each donor, roughly 4.5 to 8.5 ml of heparinized peripheral whole blood was collected. Genomic DNA from adults with common variable immune deficiency (CVID) and from healthy adult controls was used for sequencing of TCRbeta CDR3 repertoires. Diluted blood was density-centrifuged over Hypaque 1077 or Ficoll-Paque to isolate peripheral blood mononuclear cells. Genomic DNA was obtained from unsorted mononuclear cells using either Qiagen column purification or a centrifugation-based method.

From its cysteine to its phenylalanine, the CDR3 spans 15 amino acids. The CDR3 was read in part: 36 bases, with the frame set at base 1. At the junction V is shortened by 5 bases and J by 9 bases; bases outside the gene matches: 10. CDR1 and CDR2 are drawn from the germline V gene: SGHTA, FQGTGA. For sequencing input, CVID and control samples contributed equivalent amounts of genomic DNA. For every sample, a 60 bp segment covering the rearranged TCRbeta CDR3 region was amplified and then sequenced. The immunoSEQ assay, a bias-corrected multiplex PCR combined with high-throughput sequencing, was used to amplify TCRbeta. For the original study's pipeline: Every unique nucleotide sequence counted as a clone and was annotated with V, D and J genes, copy number and frequency. Sequences were labeled productive if in frame, and non-productive if out of frame or containing stop codons. As previously described, clonality was computed from Shannon's entropy. Mean CDR3 Kyte-Doolittle hydropathy was derived from the predicted amino acid sequences of productive clones. Hierarchical clustering of scaled V gene usage was performed with the R hclust function using Manhattan distance and complete linkage. To assess clone sharing by CDR3 amino acid sequence, 12 repertoires per group were resampled over 100 rounds. The repertoires were searched for more than 65 published EBV-specific and approximately 240 published CMV-specific TCRbeta sequences. A couple of CVID samples yielding fewer than 10,000 sequences were excluded from analysis, leaving fewer than 50 CVID repertoires. Held by TCRdb, this immuneACCESS table contains in-frame sequences only and omits some clones. Under half of the omission traces to an unresolved V gene where checked; the cause of the rest is unknown. V, J and clone size reflect that table, while D and trimming were determined from the DNA. The table gives tens of thousands of clones for this sample, with none occurring only once. The top ten hold 25% to 35% of the sample.

This clone turned up a few times. No cognate antigen has been identified for it. The read gets to within 3 residues of the CDR3 end, and the germline J gene fills in the rest. This clonotype was obtained from a human donor with common variable immunodeficiency. The rearranged segments are TRBV7-3 and TRBJ2-1, with 10 bases aligning to TRBD1. Material for sequencing was peripheral blood mononuclear cells. The DNA read from the CDR3 is TGTGCCAGCAGCGCCGGGACAGGGGTCCAGAGTGAG. This yields the protein CASSAGTGVQSE. The entire CDR3 reads CASSAGTGVQSEQFF.